Below, 18 T cell receptor beta chains from the same sample are listed, as sequenced in a study of blood T cells in healthy people across ages. Then a second PCR, running about 6 to 12 cycles, was carried out with a sample-barcoded 5' primer and a J-beta primer mix. TCRdb processed the 5' RACE reads anew with MiXCR; each CDR3 protein has one entry. This table holds about 970,000 distinct CDR3 sequences, 45% to 60% found once. The source material was blood. These receptors were taken from an older woman in good health.

Turning to this clonotype: Since a much larger clone is just one base distant, this may be a read error. The rearrangement joins TRBV28 to TRBJ2-5; 10 bases fit TRBD2. The J call may be in error: the DNA end matches TRBJ2-7 better. The CDR3 contains 15 residues. The germline CDR1 and CDR2 sequences are MDHEN and SYDVKM. The CDR3 region has the DNA TGTGCCAGCAGTTCGGAAGCGGGAGGGTCCTACGAGCAGTACTTC. This translates into CASSSEAGGSYEQYF.

With respect to this clonotype: A much larger clone is a single base away; this may be a read error. The J gene is TRBJ1-2, the V gene TRBV4-1; no clear D. This CDR3 contains 13 residues. Germline CDR1 is MGHRA and CDR2 is YSYEKL. V was pared by 0 bases and J by 8 bases, with 10 bases between. As DNA, the CDR3 is TGCGCCAGCAGCCAAGATCGGCTGGGGGGCTACACCTTC. Translating it yields CASSQDRLGGYTF.

CDR3: CASSFHLDSSYEQYF. The CDR3 DNA follows: TGTGCCAGCAGCTTTCACCTGGACAGCTCCTACGAGCAGTACTTC. This sequence joins TRBV11-2 and TRBJ2-7, with D perhaps TRBD1 (6 bases). The CDR3 is 15 residues long. Germline assignment: CDR1 SGHAT and CDR2 FQNNGV. V lost 3 bases and J lost 0, with 12 bases in between.

To note about this clonotype: An end of the junction does not agree with germline; a read error may underlie this. The chain joins TRBV5-1 to TRBJ2-2; D is uncertain. Germline CDR1 and CDR2: SGHRS and YFSETQ. CDR3 length equals 14 residues. The CDR3 region has the DNA TGCGCCAGCAGCTTGGATGCGAAAACCGGGGAGCTGTTTTTT. Translating gives CASSLDAKTGELFF.

This sequence joins TRBV6-5 and TRBJ2-5; 7 bases line up with TRBD2. Germline loops: CDR1 MNHEY, CDR2 SVGAGI. The CDR3 loop spans 16 amino acids. V was pared by 8 bases and J by 2 bases, with 14 bases of the junction left unmatched. The CDR3 spells CASCRGGGGAQETQYF. The CDR3 DNA sequence: TGTGCCAGCTGCCGGGGTGGGGGGGGAGCTCAAGAGACCCAGTACTTC.

The V gene is TRBV5-4, the J gene TRBJ2-7, with D maybe TRBD1 (6 bases). The length of the CDR3 is 15 residues. Trimming pared 4 bases from V and 2 bases from J, leaving 16 bases between. The germline V gene has CDR1 SGHNT and CDR2 YYREEE (reference sequence). The CDR3: CASSPGPGATYEQYF. The CDR3 region has the DNA TGTGCCAGCAGCCCTGGCCCAGGGGCAACCTACGAGCAGTACTTC. Full variable domain (missing parts from reference TRBV5-4 and TRBJ2-7): ETGVTQSPTHLIKTRGQQVTLRCSSQSGHNTVSWYQQALGQGPQFIFQYYREEENGRGNFPPRFSGLQFPNYSSELNVNALELDDSALYLCASSPGPGATYEQYFGPGTRLTVT.

J is TRBJ2-1 and V is TRBV27; 7 positions match TRBD1. This CDR3 is 20 amino acids long. CDR1 MNHEY and CDR2 SMNVEV come from the germline V gene (reference sequence). V lost 0 bases to trimming and J lost 1 base; unmatched junction nucleotides: 15. DNA for the CDR3: TGTGCCAGCAGTTTATCGATGTTGGGACAGTCCCTTTTGTCCTACAATGAGCAGTTCTTC. It yields the protein CASSLSMLGQSLLSYNEQFF.

As to this clonotype: The junction does not match germline at one end; this may be a read error. The CDR3 DNA follows: TGCAGTGCTAGCAAAACTAATGGAAAACTGTTTTTT. Translated, it gives CSASKTNGKLFF. The chain carries TRBV20-1 and TRBJ1-4; unclear D gene. The CDR3 sequence is 12 residues long. Germline V gene sequence: CDR1 DFQATT, CDR2 SNEGSKA (reference sequence).

CDR3 DNA sequence: TGCGCCAGCAGCCCGGGACTAGCCCATGAGCAGTTCTTC. Encoded protein: CASSPGLAHEQFF. This chain joins TRBV5-1 and TRBJ2-1, with 9 bases identical to TRBD2. This CDR3 region has 13 residues. J lost 8 bases, V lost 4 bases, and 4 bases had no gene match. CDR1 is SGHRS, CDR2 YFSETQ, per germline. The complete variable domain, with remaining parts taken from reference TRBV5-1 and TRBJ2-1, reads KAGVTQTPRYLIKTRGQQVTLSCSPISGHRSVSWYQQTPGQGLQFLFEYFSETQRNKGNFPGRFSGRQFSNSRSEMNVSTLELGDSALYLCASSPGLAHEQFFGPGTRLTVL.

V is TRBV3-1 and J is TRBJ2-1; 7 nucleotides agree with TRBD2. V shed 4 bases and J 8 bases; nucleotides not matched to a gene: 11. CDR3 size: 15 residues. Per the germline V gene, CDR1 is LGHDT and CDR2 is YNNKEL (reference sequence). CDR3 region: CASSLSRFGGDEQFF. The CDR3 coding sequence is TGTGCCAGCAGCCTCTCTCGTTTTGGGGGGGATGAGCAGTTCTTC.

The chain carries TRBV27 and TRBJ2-2, with D unclear. This CDR3 is 15 amino acids long. V lost 4 bases and J 8 bases, leaving 17 bases between the germline ends. Germline CDR1 and CDR2: MNHEY and SMNVEV (reference sequence). DNA for the CDR3: TGTGCCAGCAGTTCAATTTCGATCCCTGTTGGGGAGCTGTTTTTT. This encodes CASSSISIPVGELFF.

This clonotype was counted between two and nine times. The genes are TRBV11-2 and TRBJ2-7; D gene ambiguous. The tail of the sequence fits TRBJ2-5 better, so the J call may be wrong. The CDR3 spans 12 residues. The germline gives CDR1 SGHAT, CDR2 FQNNGV. CDR3: CASSRHLETQYF. CDR3 coding DNA: TGTGCCAGCAGCCGCCATTTAGAGACCCAGTACTTC.

This chain joins TRBV5-5 and TRBJ1-5, with unresolved D. The CDR3 has 15 residues. The germline V and J ends were trimmed by 1 base and 4 bases, with 12 bases remaining between them. Germline CDR1 SGHKS, CDR2 YYEKEE (reference sequence). CDR3 DNA: TGTGCCAGCAGCTTGAGGGAGCCCGAGAATCAGCCCCAGCATTTT. This translates into CASSLREPENQPQHF.

Comments on this clonotype: A junction boundary mismatches the germline segment, possibly from a read error. This sequence joins TRBV12-3 or TRBV12-4 and TRBJ2-3; D unclear. This CDR3 has 14 amino acids. CDR3 region: CASSLSSRPETQYF. The CDR3 nucleotides read TGTGCCAGCAGTTTATCCTCTAGACCAGAGACGCAGTATTTT.

This clonotype turned up a few times. V is TRBV12-3 or TRBV12-4 and J is TRBJ2-4, with D perhaps matching TRBD1 (5 bases). This CDR3 comprises 19 residues. V was pared by 5 bases and J by 0 bases, with 23 bases between. This chain's CDR3 is CASSPPGNLRGLAKNIQYF. CDR3 coding DNA: TGTGCCAGCAGTCCCCCAGGGAATCTAAGGGGCCTAGCCAAAAACATTCAGTACTTC.

The V gene is TRBV7-9, the J gene TRBJ2-2; D gene unclear. The germline V gene encodes CDR1 SEHNR and CDR2 FQNEAQ (reference sequence). Trimming took off 6 bases at V and 7 bases at J, with 15 bases between the two ends. This CDR3 contains 14 residues. CDR3: CASRPSLGFGELFF. CDR3 sequence (DNA): TGTGCCAGCAGACCCTCCCTAGGTTTCGGGGAGCTGTTTTTT.

This chain links TRBV4-1 with TRBJ2-1, with 7 nucleotides matching TRBD1. J lost 7 bases, V lost 1 base, and 10 bases had no gene match. There are 16 residues in the CDR3. Germline V lookup: CDR1 MGHRA, CDR2 YSYEKL. The chain's CDR3 is CASSQAGGSDGNEQFF. CDR3 nucleotides: TGCGCCAGCAGCCAAGCAGGGGGATCCGACGGTAATGAGCAGTTCTTC.

The CDR3 DNA follows: TGTGCCACCAGTGATTATCTCAGGGATACAAAAAATGAGCAGTTCTTC. Amino acids: CATSDYLRDTKNEQFF. V usage is TRBV24-1 and J usage is TRBJ2-1; perhaps TRBD1 as D (5 bases). V gave up 2 bases and J gave up 7 bases, with 17 bases separating them. The CDR3 is made up of 16 amino acids. Germline values: CDR1 KGHDR, CDR2 SFDVKD.